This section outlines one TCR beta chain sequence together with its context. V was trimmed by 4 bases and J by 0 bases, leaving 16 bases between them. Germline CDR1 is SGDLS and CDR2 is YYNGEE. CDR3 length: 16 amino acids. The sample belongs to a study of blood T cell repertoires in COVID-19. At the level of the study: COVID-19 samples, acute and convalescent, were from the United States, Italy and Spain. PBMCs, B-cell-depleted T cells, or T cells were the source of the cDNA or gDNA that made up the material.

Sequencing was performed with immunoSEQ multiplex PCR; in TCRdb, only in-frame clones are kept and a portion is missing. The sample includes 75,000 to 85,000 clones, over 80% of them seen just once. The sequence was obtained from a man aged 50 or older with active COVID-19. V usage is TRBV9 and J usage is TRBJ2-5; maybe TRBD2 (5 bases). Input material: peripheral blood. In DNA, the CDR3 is TGTGCCAGCAGCCCTCTTTCCCCGGGGTACCAAGAGACCCAGTACTTC. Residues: CASSPLSPGYQETQYF.